This T cell receptor (beta chain) was sequenced for a study of blood T cell repertoires in COVID-19. Across the whole study: T cells, B-cell-depleted T cells, or PBMCs provided the cDNA or gDNA that served as material.

Enrollment of patients from Seattle took place during active infection, with longitudinal follow-up. As originally analysed: Scientists estimated how many nucleated cells there were by amplifying reference gene primers. The protocol was immunoSEQ multiplex PCR, while the TCRdb copy is restricted to in-frame clones and leaves out a portion. That table is the source of V, J and clone size, and D and trimming were worked out from the DNA. The table has around 220,000 clones, about 88% seen once. Sequencing was performed on peripheral blood. The receptor comes from a woman in her fifties or sixties with COVID-19, enrolled during active disease.

The CDR3 loop reads CASSSPAGIGYTF. CDR3 in DNA: TGTGCCAGCAGCTCCCCGGCAGGGATAGGCTACACCTTC. J is TRBJ1-2 and V is TRBV7-2, with D possibly TRBD1 on 5 matching bases. The germline CDR1 and CDR2 sequences are SGHTA and FQGNSA. This CDR3 comprises 13 residues. The V end lost 4 bases, the J end lost 8 bases, and 14 bases lay between the germline ends.